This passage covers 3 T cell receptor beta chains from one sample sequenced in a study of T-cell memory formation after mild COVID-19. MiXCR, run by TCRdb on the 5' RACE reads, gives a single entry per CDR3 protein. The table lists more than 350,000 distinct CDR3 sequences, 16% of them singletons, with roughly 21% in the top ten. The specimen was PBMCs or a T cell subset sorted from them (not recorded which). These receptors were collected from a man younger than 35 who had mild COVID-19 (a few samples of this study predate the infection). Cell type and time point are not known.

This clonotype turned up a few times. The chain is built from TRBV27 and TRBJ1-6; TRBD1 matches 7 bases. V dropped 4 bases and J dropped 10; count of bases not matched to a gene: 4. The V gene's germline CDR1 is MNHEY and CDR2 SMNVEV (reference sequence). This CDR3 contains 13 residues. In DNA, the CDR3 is TGTGCCAGCAGTTGGCGGACAGGATCACCCCTCCACTTT. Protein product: CASSWRTGSPLHF.

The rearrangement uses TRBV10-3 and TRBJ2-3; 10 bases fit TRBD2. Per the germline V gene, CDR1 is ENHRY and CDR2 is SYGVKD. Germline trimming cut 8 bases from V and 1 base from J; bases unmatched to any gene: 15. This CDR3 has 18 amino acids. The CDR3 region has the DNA TGTGCCATCCGAGCTAGCGGGAGTTACCCTGGGGGCACAGATACGCAGTATTTT. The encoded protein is CAIRASGSYPGGTDTQYF.

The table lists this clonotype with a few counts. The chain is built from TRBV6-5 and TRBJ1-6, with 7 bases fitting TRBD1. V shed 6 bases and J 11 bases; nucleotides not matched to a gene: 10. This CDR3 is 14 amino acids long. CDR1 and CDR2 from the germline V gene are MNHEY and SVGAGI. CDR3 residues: CASRPGTVTTPLHF. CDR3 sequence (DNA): TGTGCCAGCAGACCCGGGACAGTCACGACACCCCTCCACTTT.